Shown below are 11 T cell receptor beta chains from a single sample sequenced in a study of T cell responses to AZD1222 COVID-19 vaccine (dated by TCRdb to 2020 to 2023). Receptor libraries were prepared by the immunoSEQ multiplex PCR assay. Imported from immuneACCESS, the table was reduced by TCRdb to in-frame sequences with V and J called. These copies leave out some clones; in studies compared against another copy, an unresolved V gene accounts for under half, and the cause of the remainder is not known. Counted in this sample were approximately 100,000 clones; roughly 84% of them appeared once. Roughly 1.4% of the sample is in the top ten clones. The time point label here, explained by the study, means: baseline before first vaccination. The sample in question was peripheral blood, obtained on day 0 of AZD1222 vaccination. These receptors all stem from an adult in good health.

The genes are TRBV7-9 and TRBJ2-1; TRBD2 might be the D (5 bases). CDR3 length: 14 amino acids. Germline V gives CDR1 SEHNR, CDR2 FQNEAQ (reference sequence). V was shortened by 6 bases and J by 0 bases, with 9 bases between the two germline ends. The CDR3: CASSQGSSYNEQFF. In nucleotides, the CDR3 is TGTGCCAGCAGTCAAGGGAGCTCCTACAATGAGCAGTTCTTC.

The chain couples TRBV5-4 to TRBJ1-1; D might be TRBD1 (6 bases). Trimming took 4 bases from V and 4 from J, leaving 14 bases between them. Per germline, CDR1 SGHNT and CDR2 YYREEE (reference sequence). The CDR3 totals 14 residues. The CDR3 loop is CASSDPEGGTEAFF. In nucleotides, the CDR3 is TGTGCCAGCAGCGACCCCGAGGGGGGCACTGAAGCTTTCTTT. Variable domain in full (rest from reference TRBV5-4 and TRBJ1-1): ETGVTQSPTHLIKTRGQQVTLRCSSQSGHNTVSWYQQALGQGPQFIFQYYREEENGRGNFPPRFSGLQFPNYSSELNVNALELDDSALYLCASSDPEGGTEAFFGQGTRLTVV.

This sequence joins TRBV28 and TRBJ1-2; D is ambiguous. Germline V lookup: CDR1 MDHEN, CDR2 SYDVKM. The CDR3 is 13 amino acids. V was cut by 5 bases and J by 8 bases, with 15 bases left in between. This CDR3 reads CASSLTSQNGYTF. CDR3 coding DNA: TGTGCCAGCAGTCTAACCAGCCAGAACGGCTACACCTTC.

The chain couples TRBV7-2 to TRBJ2-5, with no clear D. The V gene lost 5 bases and the J gene lost 2 bases, with 15 bases spanning the gap. This CDR3 has 15 amino acids. In germline, CDR1 is SGHTA, CDR2 FQGNSA. CDR3 loop: CASSPTTVEQETQYF. CDR3 DNA: TGTGCCAGCAGCCCCACCACCGTAGAGCAAGAGACCCAGTACTTC.

This chain connects TRBV12-5 to TRBJ2-1; a weak D match, TRBD2 (5 bases). The V end lost 7 bases, the J end lost 9 bases, and 16 bases lay between the germline ends. CDR1 is LGHNT, CDR2 FRNRAP, per germline. This CDR3 is 13 amino acids long. The CDR3 here is CASATYGLGEQFF. The CDR3 nucleotides are TGTGCTAGTGCCACCTACGGACTGGGTGAGCAGTTCTTC. Complete variable domain (other parts from reference TRBV12-5 and TRBJ2-1): DARVTQTPRHKVTEMGQEVTMRCQPILGHNTVFWYRQTMMQGLELLAYFRNRAPLDDSGMPKDRFSAEMPDATLATLKIQPSEPRDSAVYFCASATYGLGEQFFGPGTRLTVL.

This clone has only a few counts. The V and J genes are TRBV10-2 and TRBJ2-2; TRBD2 matches 16 bases. This CDR3 spans 17 amino acids. CDR1 WSHSY and CDR2 SAAADI come from the germline V gene. With V trimmed by 6 bases and J by 0 bases, 1 base remained unmatched. In nucleotides, the CDR3 is TGCGCCAGCAGGGGGACTAGCGGGAGGGCGAACACCGGGGAGCTGTTTTTT. Residues: CASRGTSGRANTGELFF.

The V call is TRBV7-9, the J call TRBJ2-7; 7 nucleotides match TRBD1. This CDR3 region has 17 residues. After removal of 5 bases from V and 4 bases from J, the junction contained 17 bases not matched to a gene. Germline V CDR1 and CDR2: SEHNR, FQNEAQ (reference sequence). The CDR3 sequence: CASSTRRTGTELYEQYF. The CDR3 nucleotides read TGTGCCAGCAGCACACGGAGGACCGGGACAGAGCTTTACGAGCAGTACTTC.

The V gene is TRBV3-1 (or the pseudogene TRBV3-2), the J gene TRBJ1-2; 10 bases agree with TRBD1. V lost 4 bases to trimming and J lost 2 bases; unmatched junction nucleotides: 4. The CDR3 is made up of 15 amino acids. CDR1 and CDR2 from the germline V gene are LGHDT and YNNKEL (reference sequence). CDR3 residues: CASSPWDRGNYGYTF. Written as DNA, the CDR3 is TGTGCCAGCAGCCCCTGGGACAGGGGAAACTATGGCTACACCTTC.

This clone was detected only a few times. The chain recombines TRBV7-2 with TRBJ2-1; D is unclear. This CDR3 is 14 amino acids long. V lost 0 bases to trimming and J lost 5 bases, with 8 bases between them. Per germline, CDR1 SGHTA and CDR2 FQGNSA. The CDR3 here is CASSLAIGHNEQFF. In DNA, the CDR3 is TGTGCCAGCAGCTTAGCGATAGGGCACAATGAGCAGTTCTTC.

This clone appeared once. The chain combines TRBV7-8 with TRBJ1-5; 7 bases match TRBD1. The ends lost 2 bases at V and 3 bases at J; junction bases unmatched: 7. This CDR3 has 16 residues. The germline V gene has CDR1 SGHVS and CDR2 FQNEAQ. CDR3 region: CASSLKRTGANQPQHF. In DNA form, the CDR3 reads TGTGCCAGCAGCTTAAAGCGAACAGGGGCCAATCAGCCCCAGCATTTT.

The chain joins TRBV27 to TRBJ2-6; 11 bases match TRBD1. With 6 bases clipped from V and 4 bases from J, the junction kept 11 bases outside the gene matches. This CDR3 comprises 18 residues. Germline values: CDR1 MNHEY, CDR2 SMNVEV (reference sequence). The CDR3 reads CASSYKGQGVSGANVLTF. CDR3 coding DNA: TGTGCCAGCAGCTATAAGGGACAGGGGGTATCAGGGGCCAACGTCCTGACTTTC.